This TCR beta chain was documented in a study of CD8+ T cells in alopecia areata. Study summary: Patients received oral tofacitinib, 5 to 10 mg twice daily, for moderate-to-severe alopecia areata.

Sequencing templates came from extracted RNA that was reverse transcribed into cDNA. Produced via immunoSEQ multiplex PCR; TCRdb's table is partial and in-frame only. The repertoire consists of about 180,000 clones, with roughly 63% occurring once and the leading ten covering 1.7%. Worth noting for this clone: The antigen is undetermined.

Investigators sorted PBMCs to obtain both CD4+ and CD8+ T cells. Study results and limitations: Alopecia totalis/universalis scalp especially showed more expanded CD8+ clones than normal scalp.

The CDR3 length is 15 residues. Looked up from germline, CDR1 is SNHLY and CDR2 is FYNNEI. Trimming removed 7 bases from V and 1 base from J, with 16 bases in between. The sequence derives from a human donor with alopecia areata. The J gene is TRBJ1-1, the V gene TRBV2; D is ambiguous. Sequences were derived from CD4+ T cells sorted from blood, sampled at week 0. CDR3 region: CASTRESTPNTEAFF. In DNA, the CDR3 is TGTGCCAGCACCAGAGAGTCGACTCCGAACACTGAAGCTTTCTTT.